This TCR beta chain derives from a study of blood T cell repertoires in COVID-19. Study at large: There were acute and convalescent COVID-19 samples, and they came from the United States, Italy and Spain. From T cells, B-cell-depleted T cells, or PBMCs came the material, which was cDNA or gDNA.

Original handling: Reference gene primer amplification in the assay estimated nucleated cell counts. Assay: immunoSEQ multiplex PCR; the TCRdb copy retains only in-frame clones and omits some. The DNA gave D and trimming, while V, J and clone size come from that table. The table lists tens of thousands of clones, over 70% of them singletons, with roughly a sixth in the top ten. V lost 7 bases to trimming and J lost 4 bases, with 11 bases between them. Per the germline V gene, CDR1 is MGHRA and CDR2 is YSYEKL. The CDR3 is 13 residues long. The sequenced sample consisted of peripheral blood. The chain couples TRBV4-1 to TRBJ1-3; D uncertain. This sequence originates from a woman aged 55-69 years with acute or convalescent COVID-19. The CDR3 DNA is TGCGCCAGCAAGGAGGGTTCAGGAAACACCATATATTTT. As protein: CASKEGSGNTIYF.